One sample yielded the 31 T cell receptor beta chains listed below, sequenced in a study of T cell responses to AZD1222 COVID-19 vaccine (dated by TCRdb to about 2021). The time point label on this specimen signifies: baseline before first vaccination. The library relied on the immunoSEQ multiplex PCR assay. Entries here come from immuneACCESS through TCRdb and include only in-frame sequences with V and J called. Some clones fail to appear in such tables; in the studies checked, an unresolved V gene covers under half of the shortfall, and the cause of the remainder is unknown. Counted in this sample were 150,000 to 200,000 clones; 90% to 95% of them appeared once. The top ten constitute over 7.5% of the sample. The sample was peripheral blood, taken on day 0 of AZD1222 vaccination. The source is an adult in good health.

The V and J genes are TRBV7-3 and TRBJ2-1; maybe TRBD2 (6 bases). In germline, CDR1 is SGHTA, CDR2 FQGTGA. V shed 1 base and J shed 8 bases, with 24 bases lying between them. CDR3 size: 18 residues. CDR3 in amino acids: CASSLRSSAGTTMDEQFF. The CDR3 coding sequence is TGTGCCAGCAGCTTAAGGTCCTCGGCGGGAACTACTATGGATGAGCAGTTCTTC.

The chain is built from TRBV6-5 and TRBJ1-4; possible D gene TRBD1, 5 bases. The germline V gene encodes CDR1 MNHEY and CDR2 SVGAGI. The ends were cut back, 3 bases at V and 6 bases at J, with 14 bases in the middle. CDR3 length: 15 residues. The CDR3 here is CASSYGGRGDEKLFF. For the CDR3, the DNA is TGTGCCAGCAGTTATGGGGGGAGGGGTGATGAAAAACTGTTTTTT.

The rearrangement links TRBV30 to TRBJ1-4; 8 nucleotides match TRBD1. V shed 1 base, J shed 3 bases, and the junction held 4 bases outside the gene matches. Germline V gene data show CDR1 as GTSNPN and CDR2 as SVGIG (reference sequence). The CDR3 has 15 amino acids. The CDR3 nucleotides are TGTGCCTGGAGTGCCCGGACAGGGTCTAATGAAAAACTGTTTTTT. The encoded protein is CAWSARTGSNEKLFF.

This chain connects TRBV6-5 to TRBJ2-7; 7 positions match TRBD1. The trim removed 6 bases at V and 2 bases at J, leaving 7 bases unmatched. This CDR3 has 14 residues. In germline, CDR1 is MNHEY, CDR2 SVGAGI. The CDR3 nucleotides read TGTGCCAGCAGCCGGGACAGAAACGCCTACGAGCAGTACTTC. The encoded protein is CASSRDRNAYEQYF.

The rearrangement uses TRBV19 and TRBJ2-7; 7 nucleotides match TRBD1. Germline CDR1 LNHDA, CDR2 SQIVND (reference sequence). This CDR3 comprises 16 residues. V dropped 3 bases and J dropped 2; count of bases not matched to a gene: 10. The CDR3 DNA follows: TGTGCCAGTAGTATTCAGGGGACAGTGAAACCCTACGAGCAGTACTTC. Amino acids: CASSIQGTVKPYEQYF.

The rearrangement uses TRBV4-2 and TRBJ1-2, with 9 bases that match TRBD1. This CDR3 contains 14 residues. Germline V gene data show CDR1 as LGHNA and CDR2 as YNFKEQ. J was trimmed by 3 bases and V by 5 bases; bases with no gene match: 4. The CDR3 DNA reads TGTGCCAGCAGCAGGGGACAGGGTGACTATGGCTACACCTTC. Translated, it gives CASSRGQGDYGYTF.

The count of this clone is one. The chain has TRBV7-6 and TRBJ2-1; 11 bases fit TRBD2. J lost 8 bases, V lost 2 bases, and 8 bases had no gene match. The germline V gene has CDR1 SGHVS and CDR2 FNYEAQ. The CDR3 contains 16 residues. CDR3 loop: CASSLIAGGPSDEQFF. CDR3 sequence (DNA): TGTGCCAGCAGCTTAATAGCGGGAGGGCCTAGCGATGAGCAGTTCTTC.

J is TRBJ1-3 and V is TRBV4-1; 8 bases are a match to TRBD1. With V trimmed by 4 bases and J by 4 bases, 3 bases remained unmatched. The CDR3 has 14 amino acids. Germline V gives CDR1 MGHRA, CDR2 YSYEKL. The CDR3 DNA is TGCGCCAGCAGCCCCCGGGACAGGGGAAACACCATATATTTT. This sequence encodes CASSPRDRGNTIYF.

The chain couples TRBV6-1 to TRBJ1-2, with TRBD1 matching over 8 bases. Losses at the gene ends were 1 base for V and 4 bases for J; bases not matched to a gene: 8. This CDR3 has 16 amino acids. Germline values: CDR1 MNHNS, CDR2 SASEGT. CDR3 in DNA: TGTGCCAGCAGTGAAGTGGCAGGGGGCCCCTTCTATGGCTACACCTTC. Protein sequence: CASSEVAGGPFYGYTF.

In this sample, this clone turned up once. This chain connects TRBV5-6 to TRBJ1-1; D gene unclear. V shed 3 bases and J shed 1 base, with 7 bases lying between them. From germline, CDR1 is SGHDT and CDR2 YYEEEE. CDR3 length equals 13 residues. CDR3 protein: CASSYSANTEAFF. The CDR3 DNA reads TGTGCCAGCAGCTACTCAGCGAACACTGAAGCTTTCTTT.

The chain uses TRBV6-4 and TRBJ2-3, with unresolved D. From germline, CDR1 is MRHNA and CDR2 SNTAGT. This CDR3 contains 13 residues. V dropped 3 bases and J dropped 2 bases, with 6 bases sitting between them. CDR3 coding DNA: TGTGCCAGCAGTGAAGGAGACACAGATACGCAGTATTTT. Protein product: CASSEGDTDTQYF.

This clone has more than one count but fewer than ten. The V call is TRBV11-3, the J call TRBJ1-1, with unresolved D. The CDR3 has 13 amino acids. The V gene's germline CDR1 is SGHNT and CDR2 YENEEA. The germline V and J ends were trimmed by 5 bases and 1 base, with 8 bases remaining between them. The CDR3 bases are TGTGCCAGCAGCCCCGGGCCGAACACTGAAGCTTTCTTT. Protein product: CASSPGPNTEAFF.

The J gene is TRBJ1-1, the V gene TRBV24-1, with D possibly TRBD1 on 5 matching bases. Germline V gives CDR1 KGHDR, CDR2 SFDVKD. The ends were cut back, 10 bases at V and 5 bases at J, with 13 bases in the middle. The CDR3 is 12 residues long. CDR3 in DNA: TGTGCCACGGGGGGACGTAGTACTGAAGCTTTCTTT. Its translation: CATGGRSTEAFF.

The chain recombines TRBV5-4 with TRBJ2-3; a possible D gene is TRBD2 (5 bases). The germline V and J ends were trimmed by 4 bases and 7 bases, with 7 bases remaining between them. The CDR3 has 11 residues. Germline V lookup: CDR1 SGHNT, CDR2 YYREEE (reference sequence). The CDR3 DNA sequence: TGTGCCAGCAGCCGGGGTAATACGCAGTATTTT. The encoded protein is CASSRGNTQYF.

The chain combines TRBV19 with TRBJ1-5; possible D gene TRBD1, 6 bases. The CDR3 length is 14 residues. V lost 7 bases and J lost 7, with 17 bases in between. CDR1 and CDR2 from the germline V gene are LNHDA and SQIVND (reference sequence). The CDR3 loop reads CASTLRGSGQPQHF. CDR3 nucleotides: TGTGCCAGTACCCTGAGGGGGTCAGGGCAGCCCCAGCATTTT. Full variable domain (remainder filled in from reference TRBV19 and TRBJ1-5): DGGITQSPKYLFRKEGQNVTLSCEQNLNHDAMYWYRQDPGQGLRLIYYSQIVNDFQKGDIAEGYSVSREKKESFPLTVTSAQKNPTAFYLCASTLRGSGQPQHFGDGTRLSIL.

Note on this clone: Distinct nucleotide sequences in the sample also encode this CDR3. This rearrangement joins TRBV9 to TRBJ2-3, with D possibly being TRBD2 (6 bases). The CDR3 has 15 residues. Germline CDR1 SGDLS, CDR2 YYNGEE. Trimming took 3 bases from V and 0 from J, leaving 11 bases between them. The CDR3 here is CASSGSGTSTDTQYF. The DNA for the CDR3 is TGTGCCAGCAGCGGTAGCGGAACTAGCACAGATACGCAGTATTTT.

The rearrangement joins TRBV27 to TRBJ2-1; tentative D call: TRBD1 (6 bases). CDR1 is MNHEY and CDR2 is SMNVEV in the germline V gene (reference sequence). This CDR3 spans 15 amino acids. Trimming left V 4 bases short and J 8 bases short, with 18 bases between. The CDR3 nucleotides read TGTGCCAGCAGTTCTAGGGGGTTCCCCTCGGATGAGCAGTTCTTC. Translation gives CASSSRGFPSDEQFF.

V and J are TRBV7-9 and TRBJ2-1; D gene unclear. CDR3 length: 14 amino acids. V lost 1 base and J 8 bases, leaving 12 bases between the germline ends. CDR1 is SEHNR and CDR2 is FQNEAQ in the germline V gene (reference sequence). CDR3 nucleotide sequence: TGTGCCAGCAGCTTAGATTCCAGAACCGATGAGCAGTTCTTC. This encodes CASSLDSRTDEQFF.

This clone was detected once. The chain carries TRBV30 and TRBJ1-2, with a possible D match to TRBD1 (5 bases). The germline V and J ends were trimmed by 2 bases and 4 bases, with 17 bases remaining between them. The V gene's germline CDR1 is GTSNPN and CDR2 SVGIG (reference sequence). The CDR3 has 15 residues. The CDR3: CAWSKTDSRGYGYTF. As DNA, the CDR3 is TGTGCCTGGAGTAAGACAGACAGTCGGGGCTATGGCTACACCTTC.

This rearrangement joins TRBV11-3 to TRBJ2-2, with D perhaps being TRBD1 or TRBD2 (5 bases each). V lost 0 bases to trimming and J lost 4 bases, with 12 bases between them. The CDR3 runs to 16 residues. CDR1 and CDR2 (germline): SGHNT, YENEEA. The CDR3 sequence is CASSLDVGVGTGELFF. The DNA for the CDR3 is TGTGCCAGCAGCTTAGACGTGGGGGTTGGCACCGGGGAGCTGTTTTTT.

This clone has only a few counts. This chain joins TRBV12-3 or TRBV12-4 and TRBJ1-2, with D hard to call. The V and J ends lost 5 bases and 3 bases respectively, with 7 bases between them. The CDR3 is 12 amino acids. The chain's CDR3 is CASSPYDYGYTF. Here the CDR3 DNA reads TGTGCCAGCAGTCCGTACGACTATGGCTACACCTTC.

V usage is TRBV5-1 and J usage is TRBJ1-4; no firm D call. V was clipped by 0 bases and J by 8 bases, with 11 bases between them. This CDR3 comprises 14 residues. Germline lookup yields CDR1 SGHRS and CDR2 YFSETQ. The CDR3 is CASSLVSSSEKLFF. As DNA, the CDR3 is TGCGCCAGCAGCTTGGTAAGCTCCTCGGAAAAACTGTTTTTT.

The chain links TRBV27 to TRBJ2-2; tentatively, D is TRBD2 (5 bases). V lost 4 bases and J lost 4, with 19 bases in between. CDR3 length: 17 amino acids. Germline assignment: CDR1 MNHEY and CDR2 SMNVEV (reference sequence). CDR3 sequence reads: CASSSLTMRAATGELFF. As DNA, the CDR3 is TGTGCCAGCAGTTCCCTGACTATGAGGGCGGCCACCGGGGAGCTGTTTTTT.

The V gene is TRBV4-2, the J gene TRBJ1-2; D may be TRBD1 (5 bases). The germline V and J ends were trimmed by 0 bases and 5 bases, with 25 bases remaining between them. The CDR3 spans 19 residues. CDR1 is LGHNA, CDR2 YNFKEQ, per germline. The CDR3 DNA reads as TGTGCCAGCAGCCAAGATCATTTTTCCGGGACGGGAAGAAAGTATGGCTACACCTTC. Encoded protein: CASSQDHFSGTGRKYGYTF.

The rearrangement joins TRBV27 to TRBJ2-7, with 9 bases identical to TRBD1. V lost 2 bases, J lost 3 bases, and 5 bases stayed unmatched. The CDR3 is made up of 15 amino acids. In germline, CDR1 is MNHEY, CDR2 SMNVEV (reference sequence). The CDR3 region is CASSLGTTGGYEQYF. CDR3 DNA sequence: TGTGCCAGCAGTTTAGGGACGACAGGGGGCTACGAGCAGTACTTC.

The chain has TRBV28 and TRBJ1-1; D gene unclear. Trimming removed 6 bases at V and 1 base at J, with 9 bases between. The CDR3 runs to 13 residues. From germline, CDR1 is MDHEN and CDR2 SYDVKM. CDR3 bases: TGTGCCAGCAGACCCACGGGGAACACTGAAGCTTTCTTT. Residues: CASRPTGNTEAFF.

The chain has TRBV24-1 and TRBJ1-1; a weak D match, TRBD1 (6 bases). The CDR3 runs 13 residues. Trimming shortened V by 5 bases and J by 8 bases, and 14 bases separated the two germline ends. Germline assignment: CDR1 KGHDR and CDR2 SFDVKD. The CDR3 coding sequence is TGTGCCACCAGTGCCCCGGGGGGGGCCGAAGCTTTCTTT. Protein: CATSAPGGAEAFF.

The chain employs TRBV2 and TRBJ1-1; the D gene is possibly TRBD1 (5 bases). V dropped 0 bases and J dropped 0 bases, with 11 bases sitting between them. The CDR3 covers 16 residues. Germline V gene sequence: CDR1 SNHLY, CDR2 FYNNEI. The CDR3 spells CASSEAGDLMNTEAFF. The CDR3 bases are TGTGCCAGCAGTGAAGCCGGGGACCTCATGAACACTGAAGCTTTCTTT. Combining the CDR3 with reference TRBV2 and TRBJ1-1 gives the whole variable domain EPEVTQTPSHQVTQMGQEVILRCVPISNHLYFYWYRQILGQKVEFLVSFYNNEISEKSEIFDDQFSVERPDGSNFTLKIRSTKLEDSAMYFCASSEAGDLMNTEAFFGQGTRLTVV.

The CDR3 sequence is CASSRLEETSSPLHF. The DNA of the CDR3 is TGTGCCAGCAGCCGTCTTGAGGAGACGTCTTCACCCCTCCACTTT. The chain uses TRBV13 and TRBJ1-6; D call uncertain. Germline lookup yields CDR1 PRHDT and CDR2 FYEKMQ (reference sequence). V lost 5 bases to trimming and J lost 9 bases, with 17 bases between them. This CDR3 has 15 residues.

The chain has TRBV27 and TRBJ2-3, with TRBD2 as a possible D gene (5 bases). Germline CDR1 reads MNHEY; CDR2 reads SMNVEV (reference sequence). This CDR3 contains 19 residues. V was shortened by 6 bases and J by 5 bases, with 30 bases between the two germline ends. For the CDR3, the DNA is TGTGCCAGCAGCCCCTTGTTAGCCCCGGGGATAAGACTGGTAGATACGCAGTATTTT. Translating it yields CASSPLLAPGIRLVDTQYF.

The chain is built from TRBV28 and TRBJ2-7, with 10 bases aligning to TRBD1. Germline V gene sequence: CDR1 MDHEN, CDR2 SYDVKM. V dropped 6 bases and J dropped 3; count of bases not matched to a gene: 5. This CDR3 is built from 14 residues. The CDR3 coding sequence is TGTGCCAGCAGCTTGAGGGACAGGGGCTACGAGCAGTACTTC. Protein: CASSLRDRGYEQYF.